The source of this T cell receptor (beta chain) is a study of vaccination and CD4 T cells after COVID-19. Stated time point: late sampling 161 to 241 days after vaccination in three convalescent patients. Treatment here: roughly 10-day PBMC culture with coronavirus spike peptide pools or control peptides (ViraFEST assay). Cultured CD4+ T-cell DNA underwent Oncomine TCR Beta short-read sequencing. A single record per CDR3 protein comes from TCRdb applying MiXCR to the PCR reads. The sample holds around 15,000 distinct CDR3 sequences, about 59% seen once. Comments on this clonotype: What it binds is not known.

Germline assignment: CDR1 MNHNS and CDR2 SASEGT. The V gene lost 2 bases and the J gene lost 4 bases, with 9 bases spanning the gap. CDR3 length: 15 residues. The clonotype comes from a human donor who had recovered from COVID-19. This chain connects TRBV6-1 to TRBJ2-6; the D is unclear. The sample was CD4+ T cells from blood, cultured in vitro, taken about 7 months after SARS-CoV-2 vaccination. The CDR3 sequence: CASSERVTGANVLTF. The CDR3 DNA sequence: TGTGCCAGCAGTGAACGGGTCACCGGGGCCAACGTCCTGACTTTC.